What follows are 11 T cell receptor beta chains derived from one specimen sequenced in a study of blood T cell repertoires in COVID-19. Sequenced by immunoSEQ multiplex PCR; TCRdb stores in-frame clones only, minus some. The data show about 170,000 clones, with approximately 86% seen just once and under 3% held by the top ten. Sequenced sample: peripheral blood. These receptors were taken from a woman of 80 years or more with COVID-19, enrolled during active disease.

The J gene is TRBJ2-1, the V gene TRBV28; TRBD2 matches 10 bases. The junction had 10 bases not matched to a gene; V was cut back by 5 bases and J by 6 bases. Germline V lookup: CDR1 MDHEN, CDR2 SYDVKM. The CDR3 sequence is 16 residues long. CDR3 amino acids: CASSVLAGLPPNEQFF. In DNA form, the CDR3 reads TGTGCCAGCAGTGTACTAGCGGGGCTCCCTCCCAATGAGCAGTTCTTC.

The chain employs TRBV4-3 and TRBJ2-5; unclear D gene. Germline-derived CDR1 and CDR2 are LGHNA and YSLEER. There are 13 residues in the CDR3. With 2 bases removed from V and 5 bases from J, the gap between germline ends came to 9 bases. CDR3 DNA: TGCGCCAGCAGCCAAAATAGAATGGAGACCCAGTACTTC. Protein product: CASSQNRMETQYF.

The chain uses TRBV19 and TRBJ2-3, with TRBD2 matching over 8 bases. Germline-derived CDR1 and CDR2 are LNHDA and SQIVND (reference sequence). The CDR3 is 14 amino acids. V gave up 5 bases and J gave up 6 bases; unmatched junction bases: 7. The CDR3 is CASSALAGRDTQYF. CDR3 nucleotide sequence: TGTGCCAGTAGTGCGCTAGCGGGTCGGGATACGCAGTATTTT.

The chain combines TRBV6-5 with TRBJ2-1; 8 bases map to TRBD2. This CDR3 spans 15 amino acids. V was clipped by 2 bases and J by 6 bases; unmatched bases: 6. Germline CDR1 MNHEY, CDR2 SVGAGI. CDR3 in amino acids: CASSYPGTRVNEQFF. CDR3 DNA: TGTGCCAGCAGTTACCCCGGGACTAGGGTCAATGAGCAGTTCTTC.

The chain joins TRBV24-1 to TRBJ1-5, with unresolved D. V was shortened by 3 bases and J by 4 bases, with 9 bases between the two germline ends. The CDR3 is 14 amino acids. Germline V gene lookup returns CDR1 KGHDR and CDR2 SFDVKD. DNA for the CDR3: TGTGCCACCAGTGATGGGCACCTTAATCAGCCCCAGCATTTT. It translates to CATSDGHLNQPQHF.

V is TRBV7-2 and J is TRBJ2-5; TRBD2 agrees at 8 bases. Trimming took 5 bases from V and 1 from J; bases not matched to a gene: 12. This CDR3 spans 17 amino acids. Germline CDR1 is SGHTA and CDR2 is FQGNSA. The CDR3 loop is CASSRSPRLAFQETQYF. DNA for the CDR3: TGTGCCAGCAGCCGTTCCCCCCGACTAGCGTTCCAAGAGACCCAGTACTTC.

J is TRBJ1-2 and V is TRBV19, with a possible D match to TRBD1 (6 bases). The ends were cut back, 5 bases at V and 2 bases at J, with 15 bases in the middle. CDR3 size: 15 residues. CDR1 is LNHDA, CDR2 SQIVND, per germline (reference sequence). The CDR3 loop is CASSPQGQLNYGYTF. The CDR3 DNA follows: TGTGCCAGTAGTCCCCAAGGACAGTTAAACTATGGCTACACCTTC.

This clone was seen only a few times. J is TRBJ1-5 and V is TRBV28; 9 bases are shared with TRBD1. Germline assignment: CDR1 MDHEN and CDR2 SYDVKM. CDR3 length: 15 residues. Losses at the gene ends were 7 bases for V and 4 bases for J; bases not matched to a gene: 8. The chain's CDR3 is CASIATGGRNQPQHF. The CDR3 nucleotides are TGTGCCAGCATTGCTACAGGGGGCCGGAATCAGCCCCAGCATTTT.

The gene calls are TRBV6-2 or TRBV6-3 and TRBJ2-2; 12 bases map to TRBD1. CDR1 and CDR2 from the germline V gene are MNHEY and SVGEGT. The CDR3 consists of 18 residues. V shed 2 bases, J shed 3 bases, and the junction held 7 bases outside the gene matches. CDR3 sequence: CASSYGRDRGRYTGELFF. The DNA of the CDR3 is TGTGCCAGCAGTTACGGTAGGGACAGGGGGCGATACACCGGGGAGCTGTTTTTT.

The chain is built from TRBV11-2 and TRBJ1-4; TRBD1 might be the D (6 bases). CDR1 and CDR2 from the germline V gene are SGHAT and FQNNGV. The CDR3 sequence is 15 residues long. Trimming removed 5 bases at V and 6 bases at J, with 16 bases between. As DNA, the CDR3 is TGTGCCAGCAGCCTAGGTGGGGGCCCAGATGAAAAACTGTTTTTT. This sequence encodes CASSLGGGPDEKLFF. The full variable domain, with the rest looked up from reference TRBV11-2 and TRBJ1-4, is EAGVAQSPRYKIIEKRQSVAFWCNPISGHATLYWYQQILGQGPKLLIQFQNNGVVDDSQLPKDRFSAERLKGVDSTLKIQPAKLEDSAVYLCASSLGGGPDEKLFFGSGTQLSVL.

The rearrangement joins TRBV7-9 to TRBJ2-3; the D gene is possibly TRBD2 (7 bases). In germline, CDR1 is SEHNR, CDR2 FQNEAQ (reference sequence). Deletions cut 2 bases from V and 6 bases from J, with 12 bases between. The CDR3 consists of 14 residues. Here the CDR3 DNA reads TGTGCCAGCAGCTTATCGGGCGGGGGCGATACGCAGTATTTT. It is translated as CASSLSGGGDTQYF.